This entry lists 27 T cell receptor beta chains sequenced from one sample in a study of T cell changes during pregnancy in multiple sclerosis. Measured with immunoSEQ multiplex PCR; TCRdb has only the in-frame clones, and not every one. This table has about 69,000 clones, approximately 92% appearing once. Source: peripheral blood, taken in the third trimester of pregnancy. The receptors originated from a female donor in good health, enrolled as a control in a pregnancy study.

The chain uses TRBV6-1 and TRBJ2-2; a possible D gene is TRBD1 (5 bases). Germline V lookup: CDR1 MNHNS, CDR2 SASEGT. CDR3 length equals 14 residues. Trimming took off 1 base at V and 8 bases at J, with 11 bases between the two ends. The CDR3 DNA is TGTGCCAGCAGTGAAGAAAGGGGCCTAGGGGAGCTGTTTTTT. Translated, it gives CASSEERGLGELFF.

The chain uses TRBV5-4 and TRBJ1-4, with D possibly TRBD1 on 6 matching bases. The CDR3 is 15 residues long. Germline-derived CDR1 and CDR2 are SGHNT and YYREEE (reference sequence). V was cut by 3 bases and J by 8 bases, with 17 bases left in between. CDR3 in DNA: TGTGCCAGCAGCTCCAATACAGGGCTGAGGGAAAAACTGTTTTTT. Its translation: CASSSNTGLREKLFF. The variable domain in full, with the rest retrieved from reference TRBV5-4 and TRBJ1-4, is ETGVTQSPTHLIKTRGQQVTLRCSSQSGHNTVSWYQQALGQGPQFIFQYYREEENGRGNFPPRFSGLQFPNYSSELNVNALELDDSALYLCASSSNTGLREKLFFGSGTQLSVL.

This chain links TRBV4-3 with TRBJ1-2, with TRBD1 as a possible D gene (6 bases). The CDR3 is 15 residues long. CDR1 is LGHNA and CDR2 is YSLEER in the germline V gene. The V gene lost 3 bases and the J gene lost 1 base, with 12 bases spanning the gap. The CDR3 DNA reads TGCGCCAGCAGCCACGGGACATCGGATAACTATGGCTACACCTTC. This codes for CASSHGTSDNYGYTF.

The chain uses TRBV29-1 and TRBJ2-1, with 8 bases identical to TRBD1. CDR1 and CDR2 (germline): SQVTM, ANQGSEA. V lost 6 bases, J lost 2 bases, and 6 bases stayed unmatched. The length of the CDR3 is 14 residues. CDR3 nucleotide sequence: TGCAGCGTCCTACAGGGGGACACCTACAATGAGCAGTTCTTC. Its protein is CSVLQGDTYNEQFF.

This clone was counted a single time. V is TRBV7-9 and J is TRBJ2-1; 13 nucleotides align to TRBD2. This CDR3 is built from 17 residues. The ends lost 6 bases at V and 10 bases at J; junction bases unmatched: 15. Germline CDR1 SEHNR, CDR2 FQNEAQ (reference sequence). The CDR3 coding sequence is TGTGCCAGCAGGGACAGTACCGGGACTAGCGGGGTTCGGGAGCAGTTCTTC. It translates to CASRDSTGTSGVREQFF.

J is TRBJ1-2 and V is TRBV7-8, with 7 bases aligning to TRBD1. The CDR3 covers 14 residues. V was clipped by 5 bases and J by 4 bases; unmatched bases: 7. Germline V CDR1 and CDR2: SGHVS, FQNEAQ. DNA for the CDR3: TGTGCCAGCAGCAAAACAGGGGCGGGCTATGGCTACACCTTC. It yields the protein CASSKTGAGYGYTF.

The J gene is TRBJ2-1, the V gene TRBV5-6, with 12 bases fitting TRBD2. CDR3 length equals 15 residues. Unmatched junction bases numbered 6, after V lost 4 bases and J lost 7 bases. Germline loops: CDR1 SGHDT, CDR2 YYEEEE. The CDR3 DNA follows: TGTGCCAGCAGCACCGGACTAGCGGGAATGAATGAGCAGTTCTTC. This gives the protein CASSTGLAGMNEQFF.

The chain joins TRBV7-8 to TRBJ2-7; no definite D call. The V end lost 3 bases, the J end lost 7 bases, and 28 bases lay between the germline ends. From germline, CDR1 is SGHVS and CDR2 FQNEAQ. The CDR3 sequence is 18 residues long. CDR3 residues: CASSFYRSASAAPHEQYF. CDR3 DNA sequence: TGTGCCAGCAGCTTCTATCGGTCAGCGTCGGCGGCCCCCCATGAGCAGTACTTC.

The sample holds one count of this clone. The rearrangement joins TRBV27 to TRBJ1-4; the match to TRBD1 covers 8 bases. Germline CDR1 and CDR2: MNHEY and SMNVEV (reference sequence). With V trimmed by 1 base and J by 0 bases, 4 bases remained unmatched. The length of the CDR3 is 17 residues. This chain's CDR3 is CASSLYQGASTNEKLFF. In DNA, the CDR3 is TGTGCCAGCAGTTTATATCAGGGGGCCTCAACTAATGAAAAACTGTTTTTT.

V usage is TRBV6-5 and J usage is TRBJ1-4, with D maybe TRBD1 (5 bases). The CDR3 extends over 15 amino acids. The germline CDR1 and CDR2 sequences are MNHEY and SVGAGI. Between the trimmed V and J ends, which lost 0 bases and 7 bases, there was a span of 12 bases. CDR3 coding DNA: TGTGCCAGCAGTTACTCAGGTGACAGCTCTGAAAAACTGTTTTTT. This codes for CASSYSGDSSEKLFF.

This rearrangement joins TRBV13 to TRBJ1-1; no reliable D call. The CDR3 has 11 residues. Trimming cost V 4 bases and J 6 bases, with 6 bases left between them. Germline V gene lookup returns CDR1 PRHDT and CDR2 FYEKMQ (reference sequence). The CDR3 sequence is CASSSGAEAFF. The CDR3, as DNA: TGTGCCAGCAGCTCGGGAGCTGAAGCTTTCTTT.

The rearrangement uses TRBV4-1 and TRBJ1-5, with TRBD1 matching over 7 bases. Germline loops: CDR1 MGHRA, CDR2 YSYEKL. The CDR3 has 15 residues. Unmatched junction bases numbered 6, after V lost 3 bases and J lost 4 bases. CDR3 loop: CASSQETGQNQPQHF. The CDR3 DNA follows: TGCGCCAGCAGCCAGGAGACAGGGCAGAATCAGCCCCAGCATTTT.

This rearrangement joins TRBV19 to TRBJ1-5; 9 bases align to TRBD1. V was clipped by 5 bases and J by 6 bases; unmatched bases: 2. The CDR3 spans 13 residues. Germline V CDR1 and CDR2: LNHDA, SQIVND (reference sequence). This CDR3 is CASSGTGIQPQHF. DNA for the CDR3: TGTGCCAGTAGTGGGACAGGGATTCAGCCCCAGCATTTT.

The V gene is TRBV19, the J gene TRBJ1-5, with 7 bases aligning to TRBD1. Germline CDR1 and CDR2: LNHDA and SQIVND (reference sequence). Trimming cost V 1 base and J 4 bases; bases outside gene matches: 10. The CDR3 loop spans 17 amino acids. This CDR3 reads CASSIVATGTANQPQHF. CDR3 DNA sequence: TGTGCCAGTAGTATAGTTGCAACCGGGACAGCAAATCAGCCCCAGCATTTT.

The chain carries TRBV21-1 and TRBJ1-1; the listed D gene, TRBD1, was not tested against the DNA. TRBV21-1 is termed a pseudogene. This CDR3 is 16 amino acids long. CDR3 loop: CASSKAQAPWDTEAFF. The CDR3 region has the DNA TGTGCCAGCAGCAAAGCGCAGGCACCCTGGGACACTGAAGCTTTCTTT.

The V and J genes are TRBV5-4 and TRBJ2-3; unclear D gene. The CDR3 totals 14 residues. The germline V and J ends were trimmed by 5 bases and 2 bases, with 12 bases remaining between them. CDR1 and CDR2 from the germline V gene are SGHNT and YYREEE (reference sequence). The CDR3 protein is CASRISSPTDTQYF. The CDR3 DNA is TGTGCCAGCAGGATATCTAGTCCCACAGATACGCAGTATTTT.

The rearrangement links TRBV11-2 to TRBJ1-5, with D maybe TRBD1 (5 bases). The CDR3 runs 16 residues. Germline assignment: CDR1 SGHAT and CDR2 FQNNGV. Trimming shortened V by 0 bases and J by 7 bases, and 16 bases separated the two germline ends. The CDR3 loop is CASSLDLGTGGQPQHF. CDR3 nucleotide sequence: TGTGCCAGCAGCTTAGATCTGGGGACTGGAGGGCAGCCCCAGCATTTT.

This clone appeared a single time. The chain is built from TRBV29-1 and TRBJ2-1; D may be TRBD2 (6 bases). The CDR3 is made up of 12 amino acids. Looked up from germline, CDR1 is SQVTM and CDR2 is ANQGSEA. Between the trimmed V and J ends, which lost 7 bases and 1 base, there was a span of 8 bases. The CDR3 bases are TGCAGCGCAGGGACTTCCTACAATGAGCAGTTCTTC. This gives the protein CSAGTSYNEQFF.

The rearrangement uses TRBV7-9 and TRBJ2-7; 7 bases fit TRBD2. There are 15 residues in the CDR3. Per the germline V gene, CDR1 is SEHNR and CDR2 is FQNEAQ (reference sequence). V dropped 5 bases and J dropped 6; count of bases not matched to a gene: 13. In DNA form, the CDR3 reads TGTGCCAGCAGCCTCGGGCGAGGACTAGTTGGCGAGCAGTACTTC. Encoded protein: CASSLGRGLVGEQYF. The variable domain in full, with the rest retrieved from reference TRBV7-9 and TRBJ2-7, is DTGVSQNPRHKITKRGQNVTFRCDPISEHNRLYWYRQTLGQGPEFLTYFQNEAQLEKSRLLSDRFSAERPKGSFSTLEIQRTEQGDSAMYLCASSLGRGLVGEQYFGPGTRLTVT.

The chain is built from TRBV14 and TRBJ2-7, with 8 bases matching TRBD1. Looked up from germline, CDR1 is SGHDN and CDR2 is FVKESK. The CDR3 runs 14 residues. With V trimmed by 5 bases and J by 2 bases, 5 bases remained unmatched. The CDR3 spells CASSTWTGPYEQYF. The CDR3 coding sequence is TGTGCCAGCAGCACTTGGACAGGGCCCTACGAGCAGTACTTC.

The chain links TRBV28 to TRBJ1-3; TRBD1 might be the D (6 bases). Per germline, CDR1 MDHEN and CDR2 SYDVKM. The length of the CDR3 is 14 residues. V gave up 8 bases and J gave up 4 bases, with 15 bases separating them. CDR3 nucleotide sequence: TGTGCCAGCGGTTCGGGACATGCGGGAAACACCATATATTTT. It specifies CASGSGHAGNTIYF.

The chain couples TRBV27 to TRBJ2-1; 11 bases align to TRBD1. This CDR3 has 17 amino acids. Germline CDR1 is MNHEY and CDR2 is SMNVEV (reference sequence). V lost 5 bases, J lost 4 bases, and 10 bases stayed unmatched. The CDR3 protein is CASSRRTGGPSYNEQFF. In DNA, the CDR3 is TGTGCCAGCAGTCGCCGGACAGGGGGCCCTTCTTACAATGAGCAGTTCTTC.

The sample holds a few counts of this clone. V is TRBV4-2 and J is TRBJ2-7, with 12 nucleotides matching TRBD2. There are 16 residues in the CDR3. From germline, CDR1 is LGHNA and CDR2 YNFKEQ. V shed 1 base and J 2 bases; nucleotides not matched to a gene: 3. In DNA, the CDR3 is TGTGCCAGCAGCCAAGGGACTAGCGGGGACCCCTACGAGCAGTACTTC. This codes for CASSQGTSGDPYEQYF.

The chain's CDR3 is CAISAATTNYGYTF. CDR3 in DNA: TGTGCCATCAGTGCCGCGACAACGAACTATGGCTACACCTTC. The J gene is TRBJ1-2, the V gene TRBV10-3; unclear D gene. This CDR3 is built from 14 residues. The V end lost 4 bases, the J end lost 2 bases, and 11 bases lay between the germline ends. Germline CDR1 and CDR2: ENHRY and SYGVKD.

V usage is TRBV6-5 and J usage is TRBJ2-3; TRBD2 matches 7 bases. V shed 8 bases, J shed 0 bases, and the junction held 5 bases outside the gene matches. CDR1 is MNHEY, CDR2 SVGAGI, per germline. The CDR3 consists of 14 residues. In DNA form, the CDR3 reads TGTGCCAGCGCCGGGGGGAGAAGCACAGATACGCAGTATTTT. It translates to CASAGGRSTDTQYF.

This chain uses TRBV21-1 with TRBJ1-1. TRBV21-1 is a documented pseudogene. CDR3 length equals 16 residues. The CDR3, as DNA: TGTGCCAGCAGCAAATTTCACGGGGATGGGAACACTGAAGCTTTCTTT. Translation gives CASSKFHGDGNTEAFF.

This chain connects TRBV19 to TRBJ2-5, with 9 bases that match TRBD2. Germline V gene sequence: CDR1 LNHDA, CDR2 SQIVND (reference sequence). V was clipped by 3 bases and J by 1 base; unmatched bases: 3. The length of the CDR3 is 15 residues. CDR3 amino acids: CASSMSGRTQETQYF. CDR3 nucleotide sequence: TGTGCCAGTAGTATGAGCGGGAGGACCCAAGAGACCCAGTACTTC. Full variable domain (rest looked up from reference TRBV19 and TRBJ2-5): DGGITQSPKYLFRKEGQNVTLSCEQNLNHDAMYWYRQDPGQGLRLIYYSQIVNDFQKGDIAEGYSVSREKKESFPLTVTSAQKNPTAFYLCASSMSGRTQETQYFGPGTRLLVL.